The rows below give T cell receptor beta chains drawn from one sample of a study of control samples from healthy donors and cancer patients. Using immunoSEQ multiplex PCR, the repertoire was profiled, and TCRdb retains in-frame clones only, with some absent. The profile shows more than 30,000 clones, about 86% of them singletons. Sequencing was performed on PBMCs. The origin of the receptors is an older woman with lung cancer. The CDR3 runs from the conserved cysteine through the conserved F or W. Clone size is given for some rows only: seen once, a few or many times, or a class if the clone is expanded.

clone size | CDR3 length | J gene | V gene | CDR3 protein
NA | 16 | TRBJ2-3 | TRBV5-4 | CASRLGQGGITDTQYF
NA | 11 | TRBJ2-3 | TRBV7-8 | CASRQADTQYF
few | 14 | TRBJ1-2 | TRBV14 | CASSKSTALYGYTF
NA | 15 | TRBJ1-3 | TRBV5-1 | CASSVDRSLGNTIYF
few | 12 | TRBJ1-2 | TRBV13 | CASSLVSSGYTF
NA | 18 | TRBJ2-1 | TRBV14 | CASSQGARASGRGNEQFF
NA | 15 | TRBJ2-2 | TRBV5-1 | CASSPQGQAAGELFF
NA | 12 | TRBJ1-1 | TRBV3-1/TRBV3-2 | CATEGWDTEAFF
NA | 17 | TRBJ1-2 | TRBV3-1/TRBV3-2 | CASSQGPGGGEEDRYTF
NA | 13 | TRBJ2-1 | TRBV11-2 | CASTLNGGGGQFF
few | 12 | TRBJ1-4 | TRBV10-1 | CASHQGGEKLFF
NA | 12 | TRBJ2-2 | TRBV2 | CASSNDSGELFF
NA | 15 | TRBJ1-4 | TRBV27 | CASSPLDMANEKLFF
medium-sized | 16 | TRBJ2-7 | TRBV19 | CASSIGTSGDSYEQYF
NA | 14 | TRBJ1-1 | TRBV11-2 | CASSSLTGGTEAFF
NA | 11 | TRBJ2-1 | TRBV3-1/TRBV3-2 | CASSSGLLWIF
NA | 16 | TRBJ2-5 | TRBV11-2 | CASSISSGRVQETQYF
once | 13 | TRBJ2-2 | TRBV10-1 | CASSGANTGELFF
NA | 11 | TRBJ1-1 | TRBV6-1 | CATTAGTEAFF
NA | 13 | TRBJ1-4 | TRBV19 | CASKRPRGEKLFF
NA | 13 | TRBJ2-3 | TRBV7-3 | CASRKNQEDTQYF
NA | 13 | TRBJ2-2 | TRBV21-1 | CANGTSNTGELFF
NA | 13 | TRBJ1-6 | TRBV30 | CACSQGLNSPLHF
NA | 16 | TRBJ1-2 | TRBV4-1 | CASSQSGRRRFHGYTF
few | 16 | TRBJ2-3 | TRBV9 | CASSVVGGGLTDTQYF
NA | 18 | TRBJ1-3 | TRBV6-1 | CASSEAINPGQGGNTIYF
NA | 15 | TRBJ1-1 | TRBV11-2 | CASSLGRQVHTEAFF
NA | 15 | TRBJ1-4 | TRBV6-2/TRBV6-3 | CASSSVRTGQEKLFF
NA | 18 | TRBJ2-2 | TRBV6-7 | CASITGRGEPTGTGELFF
few | 12 | TRBJ1-1 | TRBV2 | CAGALIGTEAFF
NA | 14 | TRBJ2-7 | TRBV11-2 | CASSLLAGGGEQYF
NA | 14 | TRBJ1-6 | TRBV28 | CASRGGQISSPLHF
NA | 16 | TRBJ1-1 | TRBV6-2/TRBV6-3 | CASSYPGLTMNTEAFF
few | 13 | TRBJ1-1 | TRBV27 | CASRTGLYTEAFF
once | 16 | TRBJ1-1 | TRBV7-9 | CASSLDGGHMNTEAFF
few | 13 | TRBJ1-1 | TRBV19 | CASSIVPNTEAFF
once | 14 | TRBJ1-1 | TRBV6-5 | CASRGPHLNTEAFF
NA | 15 | TRBJ1-2 | TRBV5-1 | CASSSGVDRAEGYTF
NA | 16 | TRBJ2-3 | TRBV7-8 | CASSPSGAPGADTQYF
NA | 13 | TRBJ2-7 | TRBV6-2/TRBV6-3 | CASSYEKTYEQYF
NA | 16 | TRBJ2-1 | TRBV7-2 | CASSSSVGQGNNEQFF
NA | 14 | TRBJ1-2 | TRBV28 | CASSLRGLRDGYTF
once | 16 | TRBJ2-4 | TRBV5-1 | CASSFVEGPAKNIQYF
NA | 15 | TRBJ1-1 | TRBV5-1 | CASSSREGGNTEAFF
NA | 13 | TRBJ1-6 | TRBV18 | CASSRGEGSPLHF
NA | 13 | TRBJ2-7 | TRBV6-5 | CASSYDRTYEQYF